This T cell receptor beta chain appears in the sequencing data of a study of blood T cell repertoires in COVID-19. Study-level background: COVID-19 samples collected from the United States, Italy and Spain covered acute and convalescent phases. PBMCs, B-cell-depleted T cells, or T cells were the source of the cDNA or gDNA that made up the material.

Those enrolled in Seattle joined during active infection and were followed longitudinally afterward. The table lists this clone with a count of one. Original processing notes: How many nucleated cells were present was estimated from reference gene primer amplification. The table came from immunoSEQ multiplex PCR; TCRdb's copy has only in-frame clones and leaves some out. From that table come the V and J calls and clone size; the DNA was used to work out D and trimming. Among about 330,000 clones listed, 87% were seen once. Trimming removed 3 bases at V and 4 bases at J, with 4 bases between. This CDR3 has 11 residues. Per the germline V gene, CDR1 is SNHLY and CDR2 is FYNNEI.

This chain joins TRBV2 and TRBJ2-7; unclear D gene. This receptor was obtained from a man aged 25 to 40 with COVID-19, enrolled during active disease. Sequenced: peripheral blood. CDR3 amino acids: CASSERYEQYF. The CDR3 DNA sequence: TGTGCCAGCAGTGAGCGGTACGAGCAGTACTTC.